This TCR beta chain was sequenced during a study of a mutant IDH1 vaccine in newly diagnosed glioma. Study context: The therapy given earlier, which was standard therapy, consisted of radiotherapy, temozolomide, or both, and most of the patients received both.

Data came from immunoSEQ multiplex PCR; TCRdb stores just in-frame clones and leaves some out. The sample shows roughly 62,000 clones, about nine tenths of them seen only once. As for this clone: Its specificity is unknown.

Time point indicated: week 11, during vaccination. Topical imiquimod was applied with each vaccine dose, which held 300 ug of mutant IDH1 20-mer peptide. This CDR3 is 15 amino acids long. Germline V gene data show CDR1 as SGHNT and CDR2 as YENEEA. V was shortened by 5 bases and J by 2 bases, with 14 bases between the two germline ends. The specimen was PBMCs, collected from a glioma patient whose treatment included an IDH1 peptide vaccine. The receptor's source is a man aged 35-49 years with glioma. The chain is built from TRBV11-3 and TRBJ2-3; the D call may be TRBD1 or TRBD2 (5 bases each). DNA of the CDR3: TGTGCCAGCAGCGCACGGGACGGCAACACAGATACGCAGTATTTT. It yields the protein CASSARDGNTDTQYF. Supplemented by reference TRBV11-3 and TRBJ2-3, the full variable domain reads EAGVVQSPRYKIIEKKQPVAFWCNPISGHNTLYWYLQNLGQGPELLIRYENEEAVDDSQLPKDRFSAERLKGVDSTLKIQPAELGDSAVYLCASSARDGNTDTQYFGPGTRLTVL.